The next 27 T cell receptor beta chains were all read from a single sample in a study of tumor and adjacent non-tumor tissue in lung cancer. RNA was extracted from bulk tissue without any cell sorting. Three rounds of nested PCR, following a modified ARM-PCR protocol, produced the TCRbeta library. Via MiXCR, TCRdb re-called the multiplex PCR reads, giving one row per CDR3 protein. This table has about 78,000 distinct CDR3 sequences, 65% to 90% appearing once. Input material: lung tumor tissue. The receptors come from a woman aged 50 to 60 with non-small cell lung cancer.

To note about this clonotype: Sequence at one end of the junction differs from germline and may be a read error. The chain has TRBV5-4 and TRBJ2-7; D perhaps matches TRBD2 (5 bases). With the DNA end fitting TRBJ2-1 better, the J assignment may be wrong. The CDR3 covers 15 residues. CDR1 and CDR2 from the germline V gene are SGHNT and YYREEE (reference sequence). The CDR3 is CDSSFRADSSYEQFF. In DNA form, the CDR3 reads TGTGACAGCAGCTTCCGAGCGGACTCCTCCTACGAGCAGTTCTTC.

Remarks on this clonotype: A read error may produce the germline difference seen at one junction end. J is TRBJ2-1 and V is TRBV10-2; D is perhaps TRBD1 (6 bases). The CDR3 spans 13 residues. The germline V gene has CDR1 WSHSY and CDR2 SAAADI. CDR3 DNA sequence: TGCGCAAGCAGCAGAACTGGAGAGGGGGAGCACTTCTTC. Residues: CASSRTGEGEHFF.

For this clonotype: A read error may account for a junction end that differs from germline. The CDR3 protein is CAISRIGGQGIGTEPFF. Written as DNA, the CDR3 is TGTGCCATTAGCAGAATAGGTGGACAGGGAATCGGCACTGAACCTTTCTTT. The rearrangement joins TRBV11-1 to TRBJ1-1; 8 bases fit TRBD1. Germline V gives CDR1 SGHAT, CDR2 FQDESV (reference sequence). The CDR3 totals 17 residues.

In regard to this clonotype: One junction end disagrees with the germline gene, perhaps due to a read error. The chain uses TRBV6-1 and TRBJ2-3; 14 nucleotides align to TRBD2. The germline V gene encodes CDR1 MNHNS and CDR2 SASEGT. The CDR3 contains 14 residues. The CDR3 sequence is CSSSGTSGRDTQYF. CDR3 sequence (DNA): TGTTCCAGCAGTGGGACTAGCGGGAGAGATACACAGTATTTT.

As to this clonotype: A read error may produce the germline difference seen at one junction end. The chain links TRBV6-5 to TRBJ2-3; D ambiguous. The CDR3 is 13 residues long. Per germline, CDR1 MNHEY and CDR2 SVGAGI. CDR3 protein: CASGYVTTDTQYF. As DNA, the CDR3 is TGTGCCAGCGGTTACGTGACCACAGATACGCAGTATTTT.

This clonotype was recorded many times. V gene TRBV7-9 combines with J gene TRBJ2-6; 7 bases fit TRBD1. The germline CDR1 and CDR2 sequences are SEHNR and FQNEAQ (reference sequence). The CDR3 is 16 residues long. V lost 5 bases and J lost 0; bases outside the gene matches: 4. DNA for the CDR3: TGTGCCAGCAGCCCCGGACAGGACTCTGGGGCCAACGTCCTGACTTTC. It is translated as CASSPGQDSGANVLTF.

Details on this clonotype: The junction and the germline gene differ at one end; a read error may be behind it. The chain joins TRBV12-3 or TRBV12-4 to TRBJ1-1; possibly TRBD1 for D (6 bases). The CDR3 contains 11 residues. The CDR3 protein is CANVEDSEALF. CDR3 in DNA: TGTGCCAACGTGGAGGACAGTGAAGCTTTATTT.

A remark on this clonotype: One end of the junction does not line up with germline, which may come from a read error. This rearrangement joins TRBV24-1 to TRBJ2-5; 7 positions match TRBD1. The CDR3 extends over 16 amino acids. Germline V CDR1 and CDR2: KGHDR, SFDVKD. CDR3 sequence: CATSDSNKGAPETQYF. CDR3 in DNA: TGTGCCACCAGTGATTCGAACAAGGGGGCTCCAGAGACCCAGTACTTT.

Notes on this clonotype: Mismatch with germline at one junction end may stem from a read error. This chain connects TRBV20-1 to TRBJ1-3; no reliable D call. Germline V CDR1 and CDR2: DFQATT, SNEGSKA (reference sequence). This CDR3 has 11 amino acids. In DNA, the CDR3 is TGCAGAGCTAGAGCCAAGGTGGCACTCTATTTT. This encodes CRARAKVALYF.

The chain couples TRBV20-1 to TRBJ1-6; D unresolved. Germline V CDR1 and CDR2: DFQATT, SNEGSKA (reference sequence). V lost 4 bases and J lost 7, with 14 bases in between. The CDR3 covers 14 residues. As DNA, the CDR3 is TGCAGTGCTACCACCCCGTGTCTGAATTCACCCCTCCACTTT. It encodes CSATTPCLNSPLHF.

This clonotype was seen a single time. An end of the junction does not agree with germline; a read error may underlie this. J is TRBJ1-6 and V is TRBV28; D gene unclear. CDR3 length: 13 residues. Germline-derived CDR1 and CDR2 are MDHEN and SYDVKM. The chain's CDR3 is CASRGLYNSLLHF. CDR3 nucleotide sequence: TGTGCCAGCAGAGGGTTATACAATTCACTCCTCCACTTT.

About this clonotype: Without the conserved terminal phenylalanine or tryptophan, this CDR3 likely stems from a read error. V is TRBV12-3 or TRBV12-4 and J is TRBJ1-2; tentatively, D is TRBD1 (5 bases). There are 14 residues in the CDR3. V was cut by 8 bases and J by 4 bases, with 17 bases left in between. CDR3 region: CASDPGGGGYGYTL. Written as DNA, the CDR3 is TGTGCCAGCGACCCGGGGGGGGGAGGCTATGGCTACACCTTG.

Only a few counts were recorded for this clonotype. Compared with germline, one end of the junction differs, possibly owing to a read error. The chain has TRBV6-5 and TRBJ2-4; D may match TRBD1 or TRBD2 (5 bases each). CDR3 length equals 15 residues. From germline, CDR1 is MNHEY and CDR2 SVGAGI. The CDR3 sequence is CTSSIRGGAKNIQYF. The CDR3 region has the DNA TGTACCAGCAGTATTCGTGGGGGAGCCAAAAACATTCAGTACTTC.

About this clonotype: One end of the junction is discordant with germline, which a read error may explain. CDR3 nucleotides: TGTGCCAGTAATTTCGAATCTGTGGTATATGTCAGCGGTCTTAATCAGCCCCAGCGTTTT. Its protein product is CASNFESVVYVSGLNQPQRF. This chain joins TRBV6-2 or TRBV6-3 and TRBJ1-5; D unclear. CDR3 length equals 20 residues. Per germline, CDR1 MNHEY and CDR2 SVGEGT.

In the case of this clonotype: It is likely a read error, because the conserved phenylalanine at the end of the CDR3 is missing. It is unclear where the CDR3 begins or ends on the DNA, so no DNA is shown, and the CDR3 is as TCRdb lists it. The rearrangement uses TRBV6-2 or TRBV6-3 and TRBJ2-2; TRBD1, as called in the table, went unchecked against the DNA. CDR1 and CDR2 from the germline V gene are MNHEY and SVGEGT. The CDR3 spans 15 residues, counting both ends. CDR3 protein: CASTKTGGNTGELFI.

With regard to this clonotype: The DNA is left out, because the CDR3 cannot be placed on it with certainty; the CDR3 is given as TCRdb lists it. The CDR3 loop reads CASSSWASGSYEHYF. The V and J genes are TRBV11-2 and TRBJ2-7; the table's D gene call, TRBD2, was not cross checked with the DNA. 15 amino acids form the CDR3, both terminal residues included. The germline V gene encodes CDR1 SGHAT and CDR2 FQNNGV.

On this clonotype: At one boundary the junction diverges from the germline segment, which might be a read error. This rearrangement joins TRBV11-2 to TRBJ2-7; 7 nucleotides match TRBD1. Per the germline V gene, CDR1 is SGHAT and CDR2 is FQNNGV. The CDR3 has 15 residues. CDR3 region: CVSGFGTEVTYEQYF. The CDR3 region has the DNA TGTGTCAGCGGCTTCGGGACAGAGGTTACCTACGAGCAGTACTTC.

Note on this clonotype: Germline is not matched at one junction end, which may reflect a read error. The V and J genes are TRBV20-1 and TRBJ2-1; a possible D gene is TRBD2 (5 bases). Germline CDR1 DFQATT, CDR2 SNEGSKA (reference sequence). The CDR3 covers 15 residues. The CDR3 loop reads CNASSSVWNGYEHFF. DNA for the CDR3: TGCAATGCTAGTAGTAGCGTATGGAATGGCTATGAGCATTTCTTC.

The V and J genes are TRBV7-2 and TRBJ2-4; the D gene is possibly TRBD2 (5 bases). The germline V and J ends were trimmed by 1 base and 9 bases, with 7 bases remaining between them. Per germline, CDR1 SGHTA and CDR2 FQGNSA. The CDR3 has 12 amino acids. The CDR3 here is CASSLGESIQYF. As DNA, the CDR3 is TGTGCCAGCAGCTTAGGGGAGAGCATTCAGTACTTC.

The J gene is TRBJ2-2, the V gene TRBV20-1, with TRBD2 as a possible D gene (5 bases). The CDR3 loop spans 15 amino acids. The V gene's germline CDR1 is DFQATT and CDR2 SNEGSKA (reference sequence). V lost 1 base and J lost 3, with 12 bases in between. CDR3 protein: CSARGVGRDTGELFF. As DNA, the CDR3 is TGCAGTGCTAGAGGAGTGGGGAGAGACACCGGGGAGCTGTTTTTT.

As for this clonotype: The junction does not match germline at one end; this may be a read error. The chain carries TRBV29-1 and TRBJ1-2, with D perhaps matching TRBD1 (5 bases). The CDR3 sequence is 11 residues long. Germline-derived CDR1 and CDR2 are SQVTM and ANQGSEA. The CDR3 here is CSVEGDDGYNF. The CDR3 region has the DNA TGCAGCGTTGAAGGGGACGATGGCTACAACTTC.

Points on this clonotype: The conserved final phenylalanine or tryptophan is absent from the CDR3, which likely points to a read error. The rearrangement links TRBV29-1 to TRBJ1-1; D is undetermined. CDR1 and CDR2 from the germline V gene are SQVTM and ANQGSEA. CDR3 size: 11 residues. CDR3 in amino acids: CNVGENTEAFS. The CDR3 DNA follows: TGCAACGTTGGTGAGAATACTGAAGCTTTCTCT.

The rearrangement links TRBV4-1 to TRBJ2-3; possibly TRBD1 for D (5 bases). In germline, CDR1 is MGHRA, CDR2 YSYEKL. The V and J ends lost 5 bases and 3 bases respectively, with 12 bases between them. CDR3 length: 14 residues. The CDR3 reads CASSKAGRTDTQYF. The DNA for the CDR3 is TGCGCCAGCAGCAAAGCAGGGCGGACAGATACGCAGTATTTT.

This clonotype came up once. The conserved final phenylalanine or tryptophan is absent from the CDR3, which likely points to a read error. This chain joins TRBV29-1 and TRBJ2-7; 8 bases align to TRBD1. This CDR3 spans 14 amino acids. After removal of 4 bases from V and 4 bases from J, the junction contained 9 bases not matched to a gene. Germline V CDR1 and CDR2: SQVTM, ANQGSEA. DNA of the CDR3: TGCAGCGTTGGCCCGGCAGGGGGCCGGTACGAGCAGTACTTA. Translated: CSVGPAGGRYEQYL.

Notes on this clonotype: One junction end does not reproduce the germline sequence, and a read error may be involved. This chain connects TRBV6-1 to TRBJ2-4, with 7 bases fitting TRBD1. This CDR3 is built from 15 residues. CDR1 MNHNS and CDR2 SASEGT come from the germline V gene. The CDR3 nucleotides are TGTACCAGCAGTGACAGGGTTCCTCTGACAAACATTCAGTACTTC. It encodes CTSSDRVPLTNIQYF.

This clonotype has a handful of counts. One base away lies a much larger clone, so this may be a sequencing read error. V is TRBV10-2 and J is TRBJ2-7; D is ambiguous. Germline loops: CDR1 WSHSY, CDR2 SAAADI. There are 12 residues in the CDR3. In DNA, the CDR3 is TGCGACAGCAGTGAGTCTGTCGGAGTCCAGTACTTC. It is translated as CDSSESVGVQYF.

Details on this clonotype: The junction does not match germline at one end; this may be a read error. The chain links TRBV4-2 to TRBJ2-1; TRBD1 aligns across 9 bases. This CDR3 is built from 16 residues. Germline CDR1 reads LGHNA; CDR2 reads YNFKEQ. CDR3 in amino acids: CASGQEWGQGGDEQFF. DNA for the CDR3: TGTGCCAGCGGCCAAGAATGGGGACAGGGCGGGGATGAACAGTTCTTC.